This T cell receptor (beta chain) was obtained from a study of cytomegalovirus exposure and HLA in healthy donors. The study, taken as a whole, reports: Later work found that TCR association rates differed between HLA loci; DRB1 had the most and HLA-C the fewest. Researchers reported in a later analysis that a missense DCLRE1C variant was tied to TCR beta V- and J-gene trimming. The availability of immune exposure information extended only to CMV serostatus.

The PCR was carried out with 60 Vbeta primers and 13 Jbeta primers. Only in-frame clones appear in the TCRdb table, and some are missing; sequencing was by immunoSEQ multiplex PCR. The data show roughly 52,000 clones, roughly 60% seen once. This clone was observed a handful of times. As yet, its antigen is unknown. The CDR3 spans 15 residues. The V and J ends lost 6 bases and 6 bases, in that order; junction bases with no gene match: 11. Germline lookup yields CDR1 SNHLY and CDR2 FYNNEI. This TCR derives from a human donor in good health. V usage is TRBV2 and J usage is TRBJ1-5; 7 nucleotides align to TRBD1. The sequenced sample consisted of PBMCs. The chain's CDR3 is CASSPTGIGAQPQHF. In DNA, the CDR3 is TGTGCCAGCAGCCCGACAGGGATCGGTGCTCAGCCCCAGCATTTT.